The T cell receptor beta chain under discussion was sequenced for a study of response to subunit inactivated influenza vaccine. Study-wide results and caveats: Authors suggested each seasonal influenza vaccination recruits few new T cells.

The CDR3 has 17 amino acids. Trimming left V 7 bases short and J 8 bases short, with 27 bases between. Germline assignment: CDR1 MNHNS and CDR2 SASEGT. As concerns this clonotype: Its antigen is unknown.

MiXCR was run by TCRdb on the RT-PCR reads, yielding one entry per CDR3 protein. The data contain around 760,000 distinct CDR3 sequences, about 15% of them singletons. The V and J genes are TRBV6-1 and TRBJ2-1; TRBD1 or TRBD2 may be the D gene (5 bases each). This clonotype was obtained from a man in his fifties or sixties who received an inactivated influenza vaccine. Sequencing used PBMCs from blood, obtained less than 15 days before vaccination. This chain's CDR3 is CASTTVGTTIYPHEQFF. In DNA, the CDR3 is TGTGCCAGCACCACTGTAGGGACGACAATTTATCCCCATGAGCAGTTCTTC.